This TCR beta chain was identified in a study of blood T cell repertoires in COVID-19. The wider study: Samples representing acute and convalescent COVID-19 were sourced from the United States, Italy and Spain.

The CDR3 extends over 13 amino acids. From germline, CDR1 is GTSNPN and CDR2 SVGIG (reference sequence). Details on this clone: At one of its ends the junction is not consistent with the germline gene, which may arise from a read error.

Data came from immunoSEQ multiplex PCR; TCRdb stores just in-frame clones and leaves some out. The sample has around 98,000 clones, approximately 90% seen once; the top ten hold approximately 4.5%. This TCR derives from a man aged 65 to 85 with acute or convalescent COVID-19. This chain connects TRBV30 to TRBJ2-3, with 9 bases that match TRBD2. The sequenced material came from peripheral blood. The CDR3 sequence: CALGAGGQNTQYF. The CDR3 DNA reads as TGCGCCCTCGGCGCGGGGGGGCAAAATACGCAGTATTTT.